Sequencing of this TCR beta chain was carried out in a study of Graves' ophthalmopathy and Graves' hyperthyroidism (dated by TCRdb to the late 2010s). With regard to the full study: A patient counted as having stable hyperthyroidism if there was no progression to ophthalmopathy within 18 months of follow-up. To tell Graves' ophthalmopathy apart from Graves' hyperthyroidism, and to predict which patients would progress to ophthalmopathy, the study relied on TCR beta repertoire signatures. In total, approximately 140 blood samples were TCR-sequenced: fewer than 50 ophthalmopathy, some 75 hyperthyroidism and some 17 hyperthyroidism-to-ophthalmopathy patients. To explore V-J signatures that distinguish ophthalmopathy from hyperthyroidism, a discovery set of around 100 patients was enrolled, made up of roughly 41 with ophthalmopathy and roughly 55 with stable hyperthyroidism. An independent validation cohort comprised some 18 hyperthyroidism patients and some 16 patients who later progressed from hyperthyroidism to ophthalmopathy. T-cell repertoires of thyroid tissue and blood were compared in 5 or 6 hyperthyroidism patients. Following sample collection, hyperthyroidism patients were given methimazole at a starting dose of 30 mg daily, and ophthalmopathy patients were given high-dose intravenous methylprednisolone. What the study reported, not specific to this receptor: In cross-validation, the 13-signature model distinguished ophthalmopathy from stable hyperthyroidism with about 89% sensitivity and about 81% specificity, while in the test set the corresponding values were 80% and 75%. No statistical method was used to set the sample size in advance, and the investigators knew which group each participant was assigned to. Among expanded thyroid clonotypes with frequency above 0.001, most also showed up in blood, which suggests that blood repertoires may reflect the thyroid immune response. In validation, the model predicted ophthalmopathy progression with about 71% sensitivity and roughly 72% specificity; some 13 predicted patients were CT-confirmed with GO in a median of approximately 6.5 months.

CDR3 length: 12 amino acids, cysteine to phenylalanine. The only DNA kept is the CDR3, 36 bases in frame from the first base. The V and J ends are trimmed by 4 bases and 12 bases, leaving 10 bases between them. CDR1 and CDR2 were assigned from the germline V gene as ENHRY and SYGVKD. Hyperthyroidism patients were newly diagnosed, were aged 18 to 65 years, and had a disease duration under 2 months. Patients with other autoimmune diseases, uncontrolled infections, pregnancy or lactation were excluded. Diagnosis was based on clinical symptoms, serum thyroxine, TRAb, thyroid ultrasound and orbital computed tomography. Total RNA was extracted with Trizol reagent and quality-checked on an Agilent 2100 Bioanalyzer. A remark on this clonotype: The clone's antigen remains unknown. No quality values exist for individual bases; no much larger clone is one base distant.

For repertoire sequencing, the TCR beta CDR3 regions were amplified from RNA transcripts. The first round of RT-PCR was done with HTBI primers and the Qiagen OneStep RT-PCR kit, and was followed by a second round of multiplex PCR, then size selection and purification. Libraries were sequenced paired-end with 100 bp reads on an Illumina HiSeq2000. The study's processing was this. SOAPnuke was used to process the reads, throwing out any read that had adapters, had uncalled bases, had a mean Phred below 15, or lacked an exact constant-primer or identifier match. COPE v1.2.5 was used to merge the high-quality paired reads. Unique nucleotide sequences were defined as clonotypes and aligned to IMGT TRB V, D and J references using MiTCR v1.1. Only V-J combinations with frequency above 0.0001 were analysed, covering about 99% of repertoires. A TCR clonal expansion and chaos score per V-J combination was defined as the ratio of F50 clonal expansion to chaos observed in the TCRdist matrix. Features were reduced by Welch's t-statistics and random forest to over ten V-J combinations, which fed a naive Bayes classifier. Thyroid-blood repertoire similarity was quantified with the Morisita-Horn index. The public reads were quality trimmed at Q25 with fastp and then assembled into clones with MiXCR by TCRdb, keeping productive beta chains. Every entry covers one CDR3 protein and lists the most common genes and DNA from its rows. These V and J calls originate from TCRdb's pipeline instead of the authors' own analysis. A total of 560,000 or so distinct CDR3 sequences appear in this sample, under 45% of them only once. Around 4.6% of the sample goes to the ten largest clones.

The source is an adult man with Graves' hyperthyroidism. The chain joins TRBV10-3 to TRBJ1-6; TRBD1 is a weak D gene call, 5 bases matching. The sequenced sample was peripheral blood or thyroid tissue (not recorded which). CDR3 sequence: CAISGSQGPLHF. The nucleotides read TGTGCCATCAGTGGGTCGCAGGGACCCCTCCACTTT.